This entry lists 3 T cell receptor beta chains sequenced from one sample in a study of tumor and adjacent non-tumor tissue in lung cancer. A modified ARM-PCR protocol with three rounds of nested PCR amplified TCRbeta. TCRdb independently ran MiXCR on the multiplex PCR reads; one entry per CDR3 protein. The table lists about 120,000 distinct CDR3 sequences, approximately 71% of them singletons. RNA was extracted from bulk tissue without any cell sorting. Material: lung tumor tissue. Receptors originate from a man under 40 with non-small cell lung cancer.

This clonotype was observed a few times. The V and J genes are TRBV11-2 and TRBJ1-1, with 8 bases that match TRBD1. CDR1 is SGHAT and CDR2 is FQNNGV in the germline V gene. After removal of 1 base from V and 6 bases from J, the junction contained 7 bases not matched to a gene. This CDR3 spans 15 amino acids. For the CDR3, the DNA is TGTGCCAGCAGCTTAGTGGCAGGGGGCGTCCCTGAAGCTTTCTTT. Translating it yields CASSLVAGGVPEAFF.

About this clonotype itself: A clone one base away is much larger, so this may be a read error. The genes are TRBV6-2 or TRBV6-3 and TRBJ2-3, with 8 bases aligning to TRBD2. Per germline, CDR1 MNHEY and CDR2 SVGEGT. CDR3 size: 15 residues. CDR3 in DNA: TGTGCCAGCAGTTACGGCGGGGGGAGCATAGATACGCAGTATTTT. It encodes CASSYGGGSIDTQYF.

In the case of this clonotype: No conserved phenylalanine or tryptophan ends this CDR3, so it is likely a read error. The CDR3 DNA follows: TGCGCCAGCCGGACGGCCCGCCGCGCCAAAAACATTCAGTACATC. The encoded protein is CASRTARRAKNIQYI. The V and J genes are TRBV5-1 and TRBJ2-4; D is uncertain. V lost 7 bases to trimming and J lost 1 base, with 15 bases between them. Germline CDR1 is SGHRS and CDR2 is YFSETQ. This CDR3 has 15 residues.